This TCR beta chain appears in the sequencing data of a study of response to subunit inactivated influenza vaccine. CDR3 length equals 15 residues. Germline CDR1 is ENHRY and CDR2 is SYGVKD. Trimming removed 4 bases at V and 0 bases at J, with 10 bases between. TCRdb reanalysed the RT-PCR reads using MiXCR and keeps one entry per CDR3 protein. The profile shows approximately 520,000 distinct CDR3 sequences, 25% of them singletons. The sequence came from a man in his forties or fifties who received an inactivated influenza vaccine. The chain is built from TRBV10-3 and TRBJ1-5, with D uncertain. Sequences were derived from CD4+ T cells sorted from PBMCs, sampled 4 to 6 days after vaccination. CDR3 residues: CAISGSENSNQPQHF. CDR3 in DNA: TGTGCCATCAGTGGCAGTGAGAATAGCAATCAGCCCCAGCATTTT.